This is a list of T cell receptor beta chains from one sample in a study of blood T cell repertoires in COVID-19. Produced via immunoSEQ multiplex PCR; TCRdb's table is partial and in-frame only. The table lists some 75,000 clones, around nine tenths of them singletons. The sample comprised peripheral blood. The receptors derive from a man in his fifties or sixties with acute or convalescent COVID-19. Each CDR3 is given with its conserved first and last residue. Each record gives: clone size, D gene, J gene, V gene, CDR3 protein, CDR3 DNA. The D gene is left open where the match is weak. For some rows the clone size is stated as once, few or many, or as a class when expanded; others skip it.

- TRBD2 TRBJ2-7 TRBV5-4 CASSLARRGGSHEQYF TGTGCCAGCAGCTTGGCGAGGCGGGGGGGCTCTCACGAGCAGTACTTC
- - TRBJ1-1 TRBV2 CASTQDLNTEAFF TGTGCCAGCACCCAAGACTTGAACACTGAAGCTTTCTTT
- TRBD2 TRBJ2-1 TRBV7-7 CASSLSPSGGNEQFF TGTGCCAGCAGCTTAAGCCCTAGCGGGGGGAATGAGCAGTTCTTC
- - TRBJ1-1 TRBV7-8 CASSWARNAEAFF TGTGCCAGCAGTTGGGCTCGAAACGCTGAAGCTTTCTTT
- - TRBJ1-2 TRBV12-3/TRBV12-4 CASTLGTNGYTF TGTGCCAGCACCCTGGGGACAAATGGCTACACCTTC
- - TRBJ2-1 TRBV29-1 CSVEGPFRVAYNEQFF TGCAGCGTTGAAGGCCCATTCAGGGTGGCCTACAATGAGCAGTTCTTC
few - TRBJ2-7 TRBV28 CASSSSAGLLGWEQYF TGTGCCAGCAGTAGTTCGGCGGGGCTACTTGGGTGGGAGCAGTACTTC
- TRBD1 TRBJ2-7 TRBV5-5 CASSLMGQGGGEQYF TGTGCCAGCAGCTTGATGGGACAGGGTGGGGGCGAGCAGTACTTC
- - TRBJ2-3 TRBV5-1 CASSAAEPVSGDTQYF TGCGCCAGCAGCGCGGCTGAACCCGTCAGTGGAGATACGCAGTATTTT
once - TRBJ1-3 TRBV29-1 CSVVILPPSGNTIYF TGCAGCGTTGTTATCCTCCCCCCCTCTGGAAACACCATATATTTT
- TRBD2 TRBJ2-1 TRBV7-2 CASSPDSGLAGVEQFF TGTGCCAGCAGCCCCGATTCGGGACTAGCGGGGGTTGAGCAGTTCTTC
- - TRBJ2-1 TRBV5-1 CASSFGSRGPYNEQFF TGCGCCAGCAGCTTCGGGTCCAGAGGCCCCTACAATGAGCAGTTCTTC
- - TRBJ1-4 TRBV18 CASSPLTGATNEKLFF TGTGCCAGCTCACCACTGACAGGTGCAACTAATGAAAAACTGTTTTTT
- - TRBJ2-5 TRBV7-2 CASSSGGDVSWETQYF TGTGCCAGCAGCTCAGGAGGGGATGTGAGTTGGGAGACCCAGTACTTC
- TRBD1 TRBJ2-1 TRBV19 CASRTGQGGNEQFF TGTGCCAGTAGGACCGGACAGGGTGGCAATGAGCAGTTCTTC
- TRBD1 TRBJ1-6 TRBV27 CASSFGGQGGSPLHF TGTGCCAGCAGTTTTGGGGGACAGGGCGGTTCACCCCTCCACTTT
- - TRBJ2-1 TRBV29-1 CSVGGPSYNEQFF TGCAGCGTTGGCGGGCCCTCCTACAATGAGCAGTTCTTC
- - TRBJ1-6 TRBV6-5 CASSYEGVGSPLHF TGTGCCAGCAGTTACGAGGGAGTCGGTTCACCCCTCCACTTT